The clone carrying this T cell receptor (beta chain) was seen a single time. Its target is not known. These data originate in a study of CD8+ T cells in alopecia areata. TCR sequencing used cDNA made by reverse transcription of extracted RNA. Profiling relied on immunoSEQ multiplex PCR, and the TCRdb table lists in-frame clones only, not all of them. Of about 140,000 clones listed, approximately 86% are singletons. CDR3 length: 9 residues. Trimming stripped 8 bases from V and 8 bases from J, with 9 bases between. Looked up from germline, CDR1 is SQVTM and CDR2 is ANQGSEA. Findings of the study overall: Throughout tofacitinib, many expanded lesional clones continued to persist in scalp and blood.

Treatment described: oral pan-JAK inhibitor, 5-10 mg twice daily. Sequenced material: CD8+ T cells sorted from blood, taken at week 4, from a patient treated with tofacitinib. The V and J genes are TRBV29-1 and TRBJ1-2, with a weak D call TRBD1 (6 bases). This sequence was found in a human donor with alopecia areata. In DNA form, the CDR3 reads TGCAGCTACAGGGAGGGCTACACCTTC. Protein: CSYREGYTF.